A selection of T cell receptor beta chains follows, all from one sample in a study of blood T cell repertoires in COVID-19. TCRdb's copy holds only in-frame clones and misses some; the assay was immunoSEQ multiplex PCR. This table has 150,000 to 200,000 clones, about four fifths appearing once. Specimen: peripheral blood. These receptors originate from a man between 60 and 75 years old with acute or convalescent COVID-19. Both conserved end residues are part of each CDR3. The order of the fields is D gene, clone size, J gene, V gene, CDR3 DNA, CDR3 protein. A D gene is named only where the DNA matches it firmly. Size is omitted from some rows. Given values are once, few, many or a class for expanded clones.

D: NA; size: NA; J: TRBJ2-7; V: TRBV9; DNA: TGTGCCAGCAGCCCCCGACTGAGAACCTACGAGCAGTACTTC; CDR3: CASSPRLRTYEQYF
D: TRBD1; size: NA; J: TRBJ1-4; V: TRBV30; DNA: TGTGCCTGGGGACAGGGGGTCACAACTAATGAAAAACTGTTTTTT; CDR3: CAWGQGVTTNEKLFF
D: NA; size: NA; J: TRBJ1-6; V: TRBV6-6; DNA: TGTGCCAGCAGTGAGACTGAGAATTCACCCCTCCACTTT; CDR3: CASSETENSPLHF
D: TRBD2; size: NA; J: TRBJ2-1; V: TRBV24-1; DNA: TGTGCCACCAGTGACCGGGGGACTAGCGGGAGAAGAACGAGCAATGAGCAGTTCTTC; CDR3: CATSDRGTSGRRTSNEQFF
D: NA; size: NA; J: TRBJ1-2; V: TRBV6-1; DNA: TGTGCCAGCAGTGAATTCCGGAACTATGGCTACACCTTC; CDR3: CASSEFRNYGYTF
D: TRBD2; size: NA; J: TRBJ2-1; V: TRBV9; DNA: TGTGCCAGCAGCACCCCTAGCGGGGAGGACAATGAGCAGTTCTTC; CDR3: CASSTPSGEDNEQFF
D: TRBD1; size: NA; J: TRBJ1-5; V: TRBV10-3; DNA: TGTGCCATCCCGCAGTCCGGACAGGGGGTCCTCAATCAGCCCCAGCATTTT; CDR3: CAIPQSGQGVLNQPQHF
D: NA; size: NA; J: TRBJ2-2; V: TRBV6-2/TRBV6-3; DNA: TGTGCCAGCAGTTATGGCAGGGCTAACACCGGGGAGCTGTTTTTT; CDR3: CASSYGRANTGELFF
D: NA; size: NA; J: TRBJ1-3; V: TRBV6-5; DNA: TGTGCCAGCAGTCGTCTCCAGGGCTCTGGAAACACCATATATTTT; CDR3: CASSRLQGSGNTIYF
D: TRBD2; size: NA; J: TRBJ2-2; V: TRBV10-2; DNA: TGCGCCAGCAGCGTAGCGGGCACCGGGGAGCTGTTTTTT; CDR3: CASSVAGTGELFF
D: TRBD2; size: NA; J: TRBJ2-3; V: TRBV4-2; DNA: TGTGCCAGCACCTCTAGCGGGGCGGCCCTTGATACGCAGTATTTT; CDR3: CASTSSGAALDTQYF
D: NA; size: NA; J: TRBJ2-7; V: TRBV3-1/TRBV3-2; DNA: TGTGCCAGCAGCCAAGTCAACGAGCAGTACTTC; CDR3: CASSQVNEQYF
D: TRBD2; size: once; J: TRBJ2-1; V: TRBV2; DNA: TGTGCCAGCAGTGACTACGTTCTAGCGGGGGACAATGAGCAGTTCTTC; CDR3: CASSDYVLAGDNEQFF
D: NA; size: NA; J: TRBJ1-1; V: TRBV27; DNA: TGTGCCAGCAGCCCCCGGACAGAGTTCACTGAAGCTTTCTTT; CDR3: CASSPRTEFTEAFF
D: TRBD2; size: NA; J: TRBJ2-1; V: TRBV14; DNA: TGTGCCAGCAGCCCCGCGGGAGACAATGAGCAGTTCTTC; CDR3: CASSPAGDNEQFF
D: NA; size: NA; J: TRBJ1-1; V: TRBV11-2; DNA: TGTGCCAGCAGCTTCGCGGCGCAGTCGAGCACTGAAGCTTTCTTT; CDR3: CASSFAAQSSTEAFF
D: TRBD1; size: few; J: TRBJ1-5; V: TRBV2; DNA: TGTGCCAGCAATTACCAGGGGGAACAGCCCCAGCATTTT; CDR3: CASNYQGEQPQHF
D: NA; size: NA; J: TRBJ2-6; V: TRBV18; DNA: TGTGCCAGCTCAGCGGGGCCTGGCTCTGGGGCCAACGTCCTGACTTTC; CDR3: CASSAGPGSGANVLTF
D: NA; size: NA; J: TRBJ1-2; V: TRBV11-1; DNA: TGTGCCAGCAGCCGGTCGGCGGGGATCCACACCTTC; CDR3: CASSRSAGIHTF
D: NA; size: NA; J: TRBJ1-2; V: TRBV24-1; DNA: TGTGCCACCAGTGATGGGGCAGGCTATGGCTACACCTTC; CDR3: CATSDGAGYGYTF
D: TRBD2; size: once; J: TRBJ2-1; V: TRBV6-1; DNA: TGTGCCAGCAGTGAGACTAGCATCTACAATGAGCAGTTCTTC; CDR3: CASSETSIYNEQFF
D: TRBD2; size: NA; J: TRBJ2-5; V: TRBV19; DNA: TGTGCCAGTAGTTTTGGGCTAGCGGAAGAGACCCAGTACTTC; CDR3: CASSFGLAEETQYF
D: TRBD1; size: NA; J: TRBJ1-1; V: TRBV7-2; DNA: TGTGCCAGCACCTCACAGGGGCGGGTCACTGAAGCTTTCTTT; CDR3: CASTSQGRVTEAFF
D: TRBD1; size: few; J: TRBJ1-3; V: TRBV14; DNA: TGTGCCAGCGCCCCTTTGGGCACCCCCTCAGGGGGCACCATATATTTT; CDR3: CASAPLGTPSGGTIYF
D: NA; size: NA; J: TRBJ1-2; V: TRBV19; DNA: TGTGCCAGTGGGCCCAGACAGCCCTATGGCTACACCTTC; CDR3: CASGPRQPYGYTF
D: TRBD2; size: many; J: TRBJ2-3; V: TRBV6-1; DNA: TGTGCCAGCAGTGAAGGGACTAGCGGGTCGAAGTTGGATACGCAGTATTTT; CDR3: CASSEGTSGSKLDTQYF
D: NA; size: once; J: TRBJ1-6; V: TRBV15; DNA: TGTGCCACCGGCCGGGGGACGTCCGCCTCCTATAATTCACCCCTCCACTTT; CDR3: CATGRGTSASYNSPLHF
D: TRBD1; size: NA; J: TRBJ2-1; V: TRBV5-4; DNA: TGTGCCAGCAGCTCCCCCCTGACAGGGGGCTACAATGAGCAGTTCTTC; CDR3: CASSSPLTGGYNEQFF
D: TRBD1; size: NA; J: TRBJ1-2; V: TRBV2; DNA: TGTGCCAGCAAGTCCGAGACAGGGGTCTATGGCTACACCTTC; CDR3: CASKSETGVYGYTF
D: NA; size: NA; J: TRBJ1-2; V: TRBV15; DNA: TGTGCCACCAGCAGAGATGTCGGCAGGGCTAATGGCTACACCTTC; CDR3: CATSRDVGRANGYTF
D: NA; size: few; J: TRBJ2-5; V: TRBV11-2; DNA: TGTGCCAGCAGCTTAGGACTGAAAGAGACCCAGTACTTC; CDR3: CASSLGLKETQYF
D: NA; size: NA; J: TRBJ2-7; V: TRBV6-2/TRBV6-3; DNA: TGTGCCAGCAGTTACACTAGCTCCAACCTCTACGAGCAGTACTTC; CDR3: CASSYTSSNLYEQYF
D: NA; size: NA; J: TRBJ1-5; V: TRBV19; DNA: TGTGCCAGTAGTACCACAGGGTTAGGCCAGCCCCAGCATTTT; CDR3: CASSTTGLGQPQHF
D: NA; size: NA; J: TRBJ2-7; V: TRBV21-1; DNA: TGTGCCAGCAGCAAAGAGCTAGCGGGGGGCCCCGAGCAGTACTTC; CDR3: CASSKELAGGPEQYF
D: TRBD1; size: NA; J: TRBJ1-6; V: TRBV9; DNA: TGTGCCAGCAGCCCAGAGACAGGGATTGGTTCACCCCTCCACTTT; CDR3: CASSPETGIGSPLHF
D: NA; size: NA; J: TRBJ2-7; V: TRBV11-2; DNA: TGTGCCAGCAGCTCGGCACAGGGAACCTACGAGCAGTACTTC; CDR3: CASSSAQGTYEQYF
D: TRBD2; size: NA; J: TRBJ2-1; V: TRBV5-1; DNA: TGCGCCAGTAACCGCGGACTAGCGGGATCCAATGAGCAGTTCTTC; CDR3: CASNRGLAGSNEQFF